Sequencing of this T cell receptor beta chain was carried out in a study of blood T cell repertoires in COVID-19. Repertoires were generated with immunoSEQ multiplex PCR, while TCRdb's copy carries only in-frame clones and drops some. The table lists around 40,000 clones, roughly 85% of them singletons. The germline V and J ends were trimmed by 5 bases and 4 bases, with 11 bases remaining between them. This CDR3 spans 13 amino acids. Germline CDR1 is MNHEY and CDR2 is SMNVEV (reference sequence). What was sequenced was peripheral blood. The rearrangement links TRBV27 to TRBJ1-2; a weak D match, TRBD1 (5 bases). This clonotype originated in a man aged 55 to 70 with COVID-19, enrolled during active disease. The CDR3 sequence: CASSIHQGYGYTF. The CDR3, as DNA: TGTGCCAGCAGTATACACCAGGGCTATGGCTACACCTTC.